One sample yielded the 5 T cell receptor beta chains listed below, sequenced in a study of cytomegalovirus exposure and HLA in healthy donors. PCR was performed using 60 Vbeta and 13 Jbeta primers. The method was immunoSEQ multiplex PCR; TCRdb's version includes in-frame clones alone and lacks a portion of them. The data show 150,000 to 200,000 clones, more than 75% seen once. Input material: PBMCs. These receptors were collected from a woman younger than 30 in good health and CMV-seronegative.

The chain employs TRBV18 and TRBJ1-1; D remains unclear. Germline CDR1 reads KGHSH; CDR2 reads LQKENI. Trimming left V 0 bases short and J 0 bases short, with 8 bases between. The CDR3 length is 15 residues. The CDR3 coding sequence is TGTGCCAGCTCACCACCGTCCCAGGTGAACACTGAAGCTTTCTTT. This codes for CASSPPSQVNTEAFF.

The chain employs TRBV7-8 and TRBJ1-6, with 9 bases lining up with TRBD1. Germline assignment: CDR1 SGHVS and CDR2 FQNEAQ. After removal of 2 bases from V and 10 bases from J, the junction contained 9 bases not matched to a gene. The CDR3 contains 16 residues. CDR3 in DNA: TGTGCCAGCAGCTTATCCCCGAGGACAGGGGACTCACCCCTCCACTTT. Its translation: CASSLSPRTGDSPLHF. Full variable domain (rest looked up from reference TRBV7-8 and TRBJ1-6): GAGVSQSPRYKVAKRGQDVALRCDPISGHVSLFWYQQALGQGPEFLTYFQNEAQLDKSGLPSDRFFAERPEGSVSTLKIQRTQQEDSAVYLCASSLSPRTGDSPLHFGNGTRLTVT.

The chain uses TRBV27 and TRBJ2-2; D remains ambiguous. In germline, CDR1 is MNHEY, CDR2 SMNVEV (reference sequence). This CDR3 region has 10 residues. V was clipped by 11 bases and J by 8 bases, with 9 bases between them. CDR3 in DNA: TGTGCCGGCCTCAGGGGGGAGCTGTTTTTT. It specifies CAGLRGELFF.

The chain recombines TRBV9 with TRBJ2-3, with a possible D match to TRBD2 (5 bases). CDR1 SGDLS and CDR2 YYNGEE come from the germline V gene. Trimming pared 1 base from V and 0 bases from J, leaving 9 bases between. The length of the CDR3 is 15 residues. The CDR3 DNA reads TGTGCCAGCAGCGTAACTAGAGCGAGCACAGATACGCAGTATTTT. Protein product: CASSVTRASTDTQYF.

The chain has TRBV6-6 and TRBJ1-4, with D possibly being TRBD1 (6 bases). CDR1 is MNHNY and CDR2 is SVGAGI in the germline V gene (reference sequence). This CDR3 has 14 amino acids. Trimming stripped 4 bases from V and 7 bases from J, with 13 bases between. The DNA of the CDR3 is TGTGCCAGCAGTTCACAGGGAAGGAGTGAAAAACTGTTTTTT. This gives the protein CASSSQGRSEKLFF.